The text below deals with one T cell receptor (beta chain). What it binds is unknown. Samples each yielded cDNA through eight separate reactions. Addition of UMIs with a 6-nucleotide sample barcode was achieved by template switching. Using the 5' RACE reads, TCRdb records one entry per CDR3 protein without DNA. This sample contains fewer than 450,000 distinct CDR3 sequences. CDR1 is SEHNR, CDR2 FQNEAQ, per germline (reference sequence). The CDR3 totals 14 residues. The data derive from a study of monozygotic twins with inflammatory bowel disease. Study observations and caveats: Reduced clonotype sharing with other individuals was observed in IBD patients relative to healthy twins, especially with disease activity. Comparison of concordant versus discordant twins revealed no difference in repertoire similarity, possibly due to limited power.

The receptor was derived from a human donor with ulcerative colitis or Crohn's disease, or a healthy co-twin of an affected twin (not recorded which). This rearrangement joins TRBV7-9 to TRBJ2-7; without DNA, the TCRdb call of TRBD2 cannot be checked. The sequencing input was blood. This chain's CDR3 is CASSSVEGPYEQYF. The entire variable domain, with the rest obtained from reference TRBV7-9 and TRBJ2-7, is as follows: DTGVSQNPRHKITKRGQNVTFRCDPISEHNRLYWYRQTLGQGPEFLTYFQNEAQLEKSRLLSDRFSAERPKGSFSTLEIQRTEQGDSAMYLCASSSVEGPYEQYFGPGTRLTVT.